The present T cell receptor beta chain was sequenced within a study of OX40 agonist ivuxolimab in advanced cancers. TCRdb's copy holds only in-frame clones and misses some; the assay was immunoSEQ multiplex PCR. The sample consists of about 83,000 clones, about 90% of them appearing once. The germline V gene has CDR1 MNHEY and CDR2 SVGAGI. Trimming stripped 5 bases from V and 0 bases from J, with 11 bases between. The CDR3 runs to 15 residues. The J gene is TRBJ1-5, the V gene TRBV6-5, with D hard to call. This specimen consisted of CD4+ or CD8+ T cells sorted from blood, obtained in a trial of the OX40 agonist ivuxolimab. The clonotype originates from an adult with an advanced solid tumor such as melanoma, head and neck, liver or kidney cancer. CDR3 in DNA: TGTGCCAGCAGTCCATCGGGAGTTAGCAATCAGCCCCAGCATTTT. Its translation: CASSPSGVSNQPQHF.